The 12 T cell receptor beta chains below come from one sample, sequenced in a study of Ad26.COV2.S vaccination and SARS-CoV-2 variants. Sequenced by immunoSEQ multiplex PCR; TCRdb stores in-frame clones only, minus some. Of fewer than 400,000 clones listed, roughly 90% are singletons. The treatment was: around 19 received Ad26.COV2.S at low or high dose, single or two shots; five or six received placebo; per-sample allocation not given. Specimen acquisition occurred on day 63 following the initial vaccine or placebo injection. The sample was peripheral blood, taken in a trial of Ad26.COV2.S vaccine versus placebo. These receptors originate from a person aged 18 to 59 who received the Ad26.COV2.S COVID-19 vaccine or a placebo.

The chain uses TRBV2 and TRBJ2-7, with TRBD1 matching over 7 bases. The CDR3 is 12 residues long. J was trimmed by 2 bases and V by 10 bases; bases with no gene match: 5. CDR1 is SNHLY and CDR2 is FYNNEI in the germline V gene. CDR3 sequence (DNA): TGTGCCACCTCCGGGACAGCCTACGAGCAGTACTTC. As protein: CATSGTAYEQYF.

This sequence joins TRBV7-2 and TRBJ1-1; D is uncertain. The CDR3 runs to 13 residues. Germline V lookup: CDR1 SGHTA, CDR2 FQGNSA. Trimming left V 5 bases short and J 1 base short, with 8 bases between. CDR3 coding DNA: TGTGCCAGCAGCCCCCAGCCGAACACTGAAGCTTTCTTT. Protein product: CASSPQPNTEAFF.

The chain has TRBV7-9 and TRBJ1-2, with D unclear. V was clipped by 1 base and J by 3 bases, with 12 bases between them. This CDR3 spans 15 amino acids. The germline V gene has CDR1 SEHNR and CDR2 FQNEAQ (reference sequence). CDR3 loop: CASSLGLGGDYGYTF. For the CDR3, the DNA is TGTGCCAGCAGCTTAGGTCTCGGCGGGGACTATGGCTACACCTTC.

This chain joins TRBV6-2 or TRBV6-3 and TRBJ2-1, with D tentatively TRBD1 (6 bases). Germline V gives CDR1 MNHEY, CDR2 SVGEGT. V dropped 6 bases and J dropped 6 bases, with 12 bases sitting between them. The CDR3 runs 13 residues. This CDR3 reads CASSNRVSNEQFF. DNA for the CDR3: TGTGCCAGCAGCAACAGGGTTTCCAATGAGCAGTTCTTC.

The chain employs TRBV6-2 or TRBV6-3 and TRBJ1-4; 8 bases line up with TRBD1. Losses at the gene ends were 0 bases for V and 0 bases for J; bases not matched to a gene: 6. CDR1 is MNHEY and CDR2 is SVGEGT in the germline V gene. The CDR3 runs 18 residues. The chain's CDR3 is CASSYSSRGPSTNEKLFF. In DNA, the CDR3 is TGTGCCAGCAGTTACTCGTCCAGGGGGCCTTCAACTAATGAAAAACTGTTTTTT.

V usage is TRBV6-5 and J usage is TRBJ2-2; tentatively, D is TRBD2 (7 bases). Germline-derived CDR1 and CDR2 are MNHEY and SVGAGI. The CDR3 covers 15 residues. The germline V and J ends were trimmed by 2 bases and 4 bases, with 11 bases remaining between them. The CDR3 loop is CASSYGQRGTGELFF. CDR3 bases: TGTGCCAGCAGTTACGGACAGCGGGGCACCGGGGAGCTGTTTTTT.

V usage is TRBV3-1 (or the pseudogene TRBV3-2) and J usage is TRBJ2-7, with 8 positions matching TRBD1. Looked up from germline, CDR1 is LGHDT and CDR2 is YNNKEL (reference sequence). The length of the CDR3 is 14 residues. V lost 4 bases, J lost 7 bases, and 9 bases stayed unmatched. CDR3 region: CASSPQGARGEQYF. CDR3 sequence (DNA): TGTGCCAGCAGCCCGCAGGGGGCGCGAGGGGAGCAGTACTTC.

The chain links TRBV18 to TRBJ1-1, with D possibly matching TRBD1 (6 bases). The germline gives CDR1 KGHSH, CDR2 LQKENI. The CDR3 length is 15 residues. With 8 bases removed from V and 1 base from J, the gap between germline ends came to 17 bases. The DNA for the CDR3 is TGTGCCAGCGCCCCCCCGGGGGCTTGGAACACTGAAGCTTTCTTT. It codes for CASAPPGAWNTEAFF.

This chain uses TRBV6-5 with TRBJ1-1, with D perhaps matching TRBD1 (5 bases). CDR1 MNHEY and CDR2 SVGAGI come from the germline V gene. The CDR3 covers 15 residues. V dropped 2 bases and J dropped 0 bases, with 10 bases sitting between them. CDR3: CASSYQGGMNTEAFF. The CDR3 DNA follows: TGTGCCAGCAGTTACCAGGGAGGGATGAACACTGAAGCTTTCTTT.

J is TRBJ1-2 and V is TRBV23-1; 9 nucleotides agree with TRBD1. TRBV23-1 is given ORF status, its function remaining uncertain. V lost 8 bases and J lost 8; bases outside the gene matches: 6. The CDR3 runs to 12 residues. The CDR3 bases are TGCGCCAGCGGAACAGGGGGCGGAGGCTACACCTTC. Translating gives CASGTGGGGYTF.

The chain employs TRBV7-2 and TRBJ2-1; D is uncertain. The CDR3 is 14 amino acids. Germline CDR1 reads SGHTA; CDR2 reads FQGNSA. V lost 5 bases to trimming and J lost 0 bases, with 8 bases between them. The CDR3 coding sequence is TGTGCCAGCAGCACCGCGAGCTCCTACAATGAGCAGTTCTTC. As protein: CASSTASSYNEQFF.

The chain is built from TRBV4-1 and TRBJ1-6; D possibly corresponds to TRBD1 (5 bases). V gave up 1 base and J gave up 14 bases, with 21 bases separating them. CDR1 and CDR2 from the germline V gene are MGHRA and YSYEKL. The CDR3 contains 16 residues. The CDR3 nucleotides are TGCGCCAGCAGCCAAGTTCCCGGGACGGGAGAATTAACCCTCCACTTT. This translates into CASSQVPGTGELTLHF.